A selection of T cell receptor beta chains follows, all from one sample in a study of T cell repertoires in cytomegalovirus infection. TCRdb re-derived calls from the reads in MiXCR, one entry per CDR3 protein. The sample includes about 400,000 distinct CDR3 sequences, 18% of them seen just once. Sequencing was performed on PBMCs. These TCRs come from a human donor in good health (CMV status not recorded). Some clones in this sample may be carry-over from other donors' samples. The CDR3 runs from the conserved cysteine through the conserved F or W. The order of the fields is D gene, clone size, J gene, V gene, CDR3 protein, CDR3 DNA. The D gene is left open where the match is weak. Size is stated for part of the rows, as once, few or many counts, or as a class when the clone is expanded.

TRBD2	NA	TRBJ2-3	TRBV27	CASSDSGSTDTQYF	TGTGCCAGCAGCGATAGCGGGAGCACAGATACGCAGTATTTT
TRBD2	NA	TRBJ2-3	TRBV2	CASSERSSGRATDTQYF	TGTGCCAGCAGTGAAAGGTCTAGCGGGAGGGCGACAGATACGCAGTATTTT
NA	NA	TRBJ1-1	TRBV19	CATQGGGTEAFF	TGTGCCACCCAAGGGGGGGGCACTGAAGCTTTCTTT
NA	many	TRBJ2-3	TRBV7-2	CASSLRPLGDTQYF	TGTGCCAGCAGCTTAAGGCCGCTGGGGGATACGCAGTATTTT
NA	many	TRBJ1-4	TRBV5-4	CASSFQYGSATNEKLFF	TGTGCCAGCAGCTTTCAGTACGGGTCTGCAACTAATGAAAAACTGTTTTTT
NA	NA	TRBJ2-5	TRBV7-6	CASVRELGGETQYF	TGTGCCAGCGTCAGGGAACTGGGTGGAGAGACCCAGTACTTC
NA	once	TRBJ1-5	TRBV18	CASSPPQSYSNQPQHF	TGTGCCAGCTCACCACCTCAAAGCTATAGCAATCAGCCCCAGCATTTT
TRBD1	many	TRBJ1-2	TRBV7-2	CASSLDGQGTFGYTF	TGTGCCAGCAGCCTAGATGGACAGGGTACTTTCGGCTACACCTTC
TRBD2	few	TRBJ2-3	TRBV27	CASKASGSTDTQYF	TGTGCCAGTAAAGCTAGCGGAAGCACAGATACGCAGTATTTT
NA	few	TRBJ2-7	TRBV6-2/TRBV6-3	CASSYPLRYEQYF	TGTGCCAGCAGTTACCCCCTGAGGTACGAGCAGTACTTC
TRBD1	few	TRBJ2-5	TRBV6-1	CASMTGRQETQYF	TGTGCCAGCATGACAGGGCGGCAAGAGACCCAGTACTTC
NA	NA	TRBJ2-1	TRBV7-9	CASSPATTSSYNEQFF	TGTGCCAGCAGCCCGGCGACAACGAGCTCCTACAATGAGCAGTTCTTC
NA	few	TRBJ2-5	TRBV10-2	CASSEIRGGETQYF	TGCGCCAGCAGTGAGATCAGGGGAGGTGAGACCCAGTACTTC
TRBD2	few	TRBJ2-3	TRBV11-2	CASSLGSGMADTQYF	TGTGCCAGCAGCTTAGGTAGCGGGATGGCAGATACGCAGTATTTT
NA	few	TRBJ1-2	TRBV18	CASSPSWGGSDGYTF	TGTGCCAGCTCACCAAGTTGGGGGGGCTCGGATGGCTACACCTTC
NA	many	TRBJ2-3	TRBV7-2	CASSLDLERADTQYF	TGTGCCAGCAGCTTAGATTTGGAGAGGGCAGATACGCAGTATTTT
NA	NA	TRBJ1-3	TRBV12-3/TRBV12-4	CASRKEYSGNTIYF	TGTGCCAGCCGAAAGGAATACTCTGGAAACACCATATATTTT
TRBD1	NA	TRBJ2-1	TRBV7-2	CASSLVGTGGAVRQFF	TGTGCCAGCAGCTTAGTGGGGACAGGGGGCGCGGTTAGACAGTTCTTC
NA	NA	TRBJ2-3	TRBV7-2	CASRPTGVTDTQYF	TGTGCCAGCAGGCCGACGGGGGTCACAGATACGCAGTATTTT
TRBD1	many	TRBJ2-5	TRBV7-2	CASSLPLTGGTETQYF	TGTGCCAGCAGCTTGCCACTTACAGGGGGAACAGAGACCCAGTACTTC
NA	many	TRBJ2-6	TRBV7-8	CASSLPRGTEGSGANVLTF	TGTGCCAGCAGCTTACCTCGGGGGACGGAAGGCTCTGGGGCCAACGTCCTGACTTTC
TRBD1	few	TRBJ1-1	TRBV11-3	CASSQGGHGDTEAFF	TGTGCCAGCAGCCAAGGGGGCCACGGAGACACTGAAGCTTTCTTT
NA	few	TRBJ1-2	TRBV20-1	CSARVQPNYGYTF	TGCAGTGCTAGGGTTCAGCCTAACTATGGCTACACCTTC
TRBD2	NA	TRBJ2-3	TRBV5-5	CASIQPPGGRLAGGRSPDTQYF	TGTGCCAGCATCCAACCCCCGGGGGGAAGACTAGCGGGAGGAAGAAGCCCAGATACGCAGTATTTT
TRBD1	few	TRBJ2-7	TRBV28	CASSSSGQGLDEQYF	TGTGCCAGCAGTTCATCGGGACAGGGGCTCGACGAGCAGTACTTC
NA	NA	TRBJ2-3	TRBV5-1	CASSWTRGDTQYF	TGCGCCAGCAGCTGGACGCGTGGGGATACGCAGTATTTT
TRBD2	few	TRBJ2-1	TRBV19	CASSAGTSAYNEQFF	TGTGCCAGTAGCGCTGGGACTAGCGCATACAATGAGCAGTTCTTC
NA	NA	TRBJ1-5	TRBV11-3	CASSTPGLQPQHF	TGTGCCAGCAGCACACCGGGATTGCAGCCCCAGCATTTT
NA	many	TRBJ2-1	TRBV6-1	CASSLDSSSYNEQFF	TGTGCCAGCAGTCTCGACTCCAGCTCCTACAATGAGCAGTTCTTC
TRBD1	NA	TRBJ1-5	TRBV6-2/TRBV6-3	CASSWDRGRQPQHF	TGTGCCAGCAGCTGGGACAGGGGGCGTCAGCCCCAGCATTTT
NA	NA	TRBJ2-5	TRBV6-5	CASSGWQQETQYF	TGTGCCAGCAGTGGGTGGCAGCAAGAGACCCAGTACTTC
TRBD1	few	TRBJ2-5	TRBV7-2	CASSTQGAGETQYF	TGTGCCAGCAGTACTCAGGGGGCTGGGGAGACCCAGTACTTC
TRBD1	NA	TRBJ2-1	TRBV12-3/TRBV12-4	CASSMGQIYNEQFF	TGTGCCAGCAGTATGGGACAGATCTACAATGAGCAGTTCTTC
TRBD1	many	TRBJ1-5	TRBV7-8	CASSALQGPSQPQHF	TGTGCCAGCAGCGCCTTACAGGGGCCGAGTCAGCCCCAGCATTTT
TRBD2	many	TRBJ2-1	TRBV7-2	CASSATSVSYNEQFF	TGTGCCAGCAGCGCTACTAGCGTCTCCTACAATGAGCAGTTCTTC
TRBD1	NA	TRBJ1-2	TRBV12-5	CASGPGQGGSYGYTF	TGTGCTAGTGGTCCAGGACAGGGAGGGAGCTATGGCTACACCTTC
NA	NA	TRBJ2-7	TRBV28	CASSLPVGGHEQYF	TGTGCCAGCAGTTTACCGGTCGGGGGTCACGAGCAGTACTTC
NA	NA	TRBJ2-1	TRBV12-3/TRBV12-4	CASSLRNTGEQFF	TGTGCCAGCAGTTTAAGGAACACGGGTGAGCAGTTCTTC
NA	many	TRBJ2-1	TRBV7-6	CASSLERHGSSYNEQFF	TGTGCCAGCAGCTTAGAGCGGCACGGAAGCTCCTACAATGAGCAGTTCTTC
TRBD2	NA	TRBJ2-7	TRBV2	CAIVLAGGEQYF	TGTGCCATCGTACTAGCGGGAGGCGAGCAGTACTTC
NA	few	TRBJ2-1	TRBV19	CASSMWDRPYNEQFF	TGTGCCAGTAGTATGTGGGACCGACCCTACAATGAGCAGTTCTTC
TRBD1	NA	TRBJ1-1	TRBV12-3/TRBV12-4	CASSSGGLDTEAFF	TGTGCCAGCAGTTCAGGGGGCTTGGACACTGAAGCTTTCTTT
NA	many	TRBJ1-5	TRBV19	CASSIDLGQPQHF	TGTGCCAGTAGTATAGATCTTGGCCAGCCCCAGCATTTT
TRBD2	few	TRBJ2-1	TRBV29-1	CSVATSGGNEQFF	TGCAGCGTTGCGACTAGCGGGGGCAATGAGCAGTTCTTC
TRBD2	many	TRBJ2-2	TRBV7-8	CASSSTAGGTGELFF	TGTGCCAGCAGCTCCACAGCGGGGGGCACCGGGGAGCTGTTTTTT
NA	few	TRBJ2-3	TRBV4-2	CASSQDSGTPSTDTQYF	TGTGCCAGCAGCCAAGATTCGGGGACACCTAGCACAGATACGCAGTATTTT
TRBD2	many	TRBJ2-1	TRBV7-2	CASSFFPELALNEQFF	TGTGCCAGCAGCTTCTTCCCGGAACTAGCGTTAAATGAGCAGTTCTTC
NA	few	TRBJ2-6	TRBV12-5	CASGLGSGANVLTF	TGTGCTAGTGGTTTGGGCTCTGGGGCCAACGTCCTGACTTTC
NA	many	TRBJ1-4	TRBV4-3	CASSQERGEKLFF	TGCGCCAGCAGCCAGGAGCGAGGAGAAAAACTGTTTTTT
TRBD2	few	TRBJ2-1	TRBV7-9	CASSLPEREGEKQFF	TGTGCCAGCAGCTTACCCGAGCGGGAGGGAGAGAAGCAGTTCTTC
TRBD2	few	TRBJ2-3	TRBV27	CASSYTGGAGGTDTQYF	TGTGCCAGCAGTTATACAGGCGGCGCGGGAGGTACAGATACGCAGTATTTT
NA	few	TRBJ2-7	TRBV18	CASSSGTVYYEQYF	TGTGCCAGCTCATCCGGGACGGTATACTACGAGCAGTACTTC
NA	NA	TRBJ2-1	TRBV20-1	CSARDPRVSYNEQFF	TGCAGTGCTAGAGATCCACGCGTTTCCTACAATGAGCAGTTCTTC
TRBD2	NA	TRBJ2-3	TRBV9	CASSPLAGVVTQYF	TGTGCCAGCTCCCCCCTAGCGGGAGTCGTTACGCAGTATTTT
TRBD2	few	TRBJ2-5	TRBV20-1	CSASPPSPGLASPETQYF	TGCAGTGCTAGTCCCCCTTCACCGGGACTAGCTAGCCCGGAGACCCAGTACTTC
TRBD2	NA	TRBJ2-6	TRBV7-2	CASSLGGGRANVLTF	TGTGCCAGCAGCCTAGGCGGGGGGCGGGCCAACGTCCTGACTTTC
TRBD2	few	TRBJ2-5	TRBV20-1	CSAMREGRETQYF	TGCAGCGCGATGCGGGAGGGGAGAGAGACCCAGTACTTC
NA	NA	TRBJ2-7	TRBV18	CASSPHGPQGALSEQYF	TGTGCCAGCTCACCACACGGCCCACAAGGAGCCCTATCCGAGCAGTACTTC
NA	few	TRBJ2-3	TRBV19	CATGLGRDTQYF	TGTGCCACCGGACTGGGGCGAGATACGCAGTATTTT